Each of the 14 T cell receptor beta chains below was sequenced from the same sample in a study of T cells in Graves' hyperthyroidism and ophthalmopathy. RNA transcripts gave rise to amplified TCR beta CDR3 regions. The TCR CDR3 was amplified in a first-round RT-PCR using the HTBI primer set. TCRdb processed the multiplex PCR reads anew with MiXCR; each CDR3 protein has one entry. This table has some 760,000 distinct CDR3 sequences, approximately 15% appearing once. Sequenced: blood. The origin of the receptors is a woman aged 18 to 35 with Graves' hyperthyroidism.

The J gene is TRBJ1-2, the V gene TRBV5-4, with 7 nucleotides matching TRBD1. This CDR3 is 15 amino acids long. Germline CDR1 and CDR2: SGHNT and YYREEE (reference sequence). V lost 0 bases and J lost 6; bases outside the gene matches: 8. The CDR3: CASSLANARGDGYTF. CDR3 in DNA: TGTGCCAGCAGCTTGGCCAATGCCAGGGGGGATGGCTACACCTTC.

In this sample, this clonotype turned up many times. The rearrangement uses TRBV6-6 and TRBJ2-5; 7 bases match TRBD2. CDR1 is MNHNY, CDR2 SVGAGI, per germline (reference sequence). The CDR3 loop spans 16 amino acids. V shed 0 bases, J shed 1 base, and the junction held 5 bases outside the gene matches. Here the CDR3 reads CASSYSWRESQETQYF. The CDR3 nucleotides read TGTGCCAGCAGTTACTCGTGGCGGGAGAGCCAAGAGACCCAGTACTTC.

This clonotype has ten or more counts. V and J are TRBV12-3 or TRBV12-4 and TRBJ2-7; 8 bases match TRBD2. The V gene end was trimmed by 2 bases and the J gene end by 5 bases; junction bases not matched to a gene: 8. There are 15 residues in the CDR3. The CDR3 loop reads CASSLRVGGADEQYF. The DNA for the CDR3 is TGTGCCAGCAGTTTAAGGGTCGGGGGGGCGGACGAGCAGTACTTC.

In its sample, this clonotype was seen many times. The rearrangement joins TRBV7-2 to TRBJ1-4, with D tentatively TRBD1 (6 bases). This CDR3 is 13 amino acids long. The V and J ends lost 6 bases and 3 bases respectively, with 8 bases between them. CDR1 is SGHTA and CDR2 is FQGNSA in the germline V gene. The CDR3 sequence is CASRQGPNEKLFF. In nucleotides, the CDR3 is TGTGCCAGCAGACAGGGACCTAATGAAAAACTGTTTTTT. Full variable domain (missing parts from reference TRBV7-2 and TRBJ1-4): GAGVSQSPSNKVTEKGKDVELRCDPISGHTALYWYRQSLGQGLEFLIYFQGNSAPDKSGLPSDRFSAERTGGSVSTLTIQRTQQEDSAVYLCASRQGPNEKLFFGSGTQLSVL.

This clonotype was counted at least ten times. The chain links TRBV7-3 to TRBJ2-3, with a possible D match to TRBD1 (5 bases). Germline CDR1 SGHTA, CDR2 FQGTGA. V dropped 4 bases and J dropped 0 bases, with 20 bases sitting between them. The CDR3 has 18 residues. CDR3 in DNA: TGTGCCAGCAGCTCGCGACAGAAACTGTCTTCTAGCACAGATACGCAGTATTTT. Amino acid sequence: CASSSRQKLSSSTDTQYF.

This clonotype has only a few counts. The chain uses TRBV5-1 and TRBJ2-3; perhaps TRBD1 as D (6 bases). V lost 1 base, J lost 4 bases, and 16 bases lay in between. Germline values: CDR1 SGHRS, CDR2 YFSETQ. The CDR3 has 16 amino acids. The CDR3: CASSLTGSQGADTQYF. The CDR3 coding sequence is TGCGCCAGCAGCTTGACAGGGTCCCAAGGCGCAGATACGCAGTATTTT.

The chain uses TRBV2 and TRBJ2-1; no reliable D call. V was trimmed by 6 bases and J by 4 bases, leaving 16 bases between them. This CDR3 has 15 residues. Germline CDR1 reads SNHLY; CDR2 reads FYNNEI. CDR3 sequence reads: CASRATSTAYNEQFF. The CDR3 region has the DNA TGTGCCAGCAGGGCGACATCTACGGCTTACAATGAGCAGTTCTTC.

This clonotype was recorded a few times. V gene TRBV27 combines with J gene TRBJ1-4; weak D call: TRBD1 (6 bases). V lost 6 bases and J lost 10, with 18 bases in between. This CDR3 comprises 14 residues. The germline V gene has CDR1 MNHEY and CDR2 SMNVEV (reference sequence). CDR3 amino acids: CASRPPGKGGKLFF. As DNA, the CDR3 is TGTGCCAGCAGGCCCCCAGGGAAGGGGGGAAAACTGTTTTTT.

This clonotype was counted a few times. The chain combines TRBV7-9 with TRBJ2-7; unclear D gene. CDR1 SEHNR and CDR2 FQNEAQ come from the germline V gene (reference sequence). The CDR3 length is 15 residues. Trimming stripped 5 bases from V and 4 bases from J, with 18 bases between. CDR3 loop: CASSQRIPPPYEQYF. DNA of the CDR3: TGTGCCAGCAGCCAACGTATACCTCCACCTTACGAGCAGTACTTC.

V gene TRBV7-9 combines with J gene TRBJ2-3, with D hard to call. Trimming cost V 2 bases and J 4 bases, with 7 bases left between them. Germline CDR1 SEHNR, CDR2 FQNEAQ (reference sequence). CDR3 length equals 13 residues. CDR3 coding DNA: TGTGCCAGCAGCTTAAGTCGGCCAGATACGCAGTATTTT. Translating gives CASSLSRPDTQYF.

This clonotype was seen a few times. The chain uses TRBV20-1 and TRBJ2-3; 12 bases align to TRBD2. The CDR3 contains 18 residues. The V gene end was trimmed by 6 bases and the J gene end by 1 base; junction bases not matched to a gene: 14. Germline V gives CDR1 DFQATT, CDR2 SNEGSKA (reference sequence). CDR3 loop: CSARYSSGRAVRTDTQYF. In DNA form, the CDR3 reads TGCAGTGCAAGATATTCTAGCGGGAGGGCCGTGCGCACAGATACGCAGTATTTT.

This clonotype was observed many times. CDR3 sequence (DNA): TGCAGTGCTGACATCGGGACTCTAACCTACGAGCAGTACTTC. Its translation is CSADIGTLTYEQYF. V and J are TRBV20-1 and TRBJ2-7; weak D call: TRBD2 (6 bases). V dropped 5 bases and J dropped 2 bases, with 16 bases sitting between them. CDR1 is DFQATT, CDR2 SNEGSKA, per germline (reference sequence). The CDR3 sequence is 14 residues long.

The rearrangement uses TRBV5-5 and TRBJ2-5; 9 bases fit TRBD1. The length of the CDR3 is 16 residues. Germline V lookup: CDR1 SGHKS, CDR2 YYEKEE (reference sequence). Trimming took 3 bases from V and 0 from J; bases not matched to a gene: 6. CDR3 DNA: TGTGCCAGCAGCTGGCCTGGGACAGGGAACCAAGAGACCCAGTACTTC. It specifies CASSWPGTGNQETQYF.

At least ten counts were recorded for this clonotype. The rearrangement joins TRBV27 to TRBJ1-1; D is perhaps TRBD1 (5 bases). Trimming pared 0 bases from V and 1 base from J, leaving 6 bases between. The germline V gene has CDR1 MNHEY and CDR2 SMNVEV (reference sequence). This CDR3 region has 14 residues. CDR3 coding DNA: TGTGCCAGCAGTTTATCCGGGGCGAACACTGAAGCTTTCTTT. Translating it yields CASSLSGANTEAFF.